The subject of this entry is one T cell receptor (beta chain). Its antigen is not known. The record originates from a study of spatial heterogeneity in lung cancer. Study at large: The correlation between TCR transcript counts in tumor regions and a T cell module score from matched bulk RNA-seq was strong. Study observations and caveats: Tracking of ubiquitous and regional nonsynonymous mutations by counts of ubiquitous and regional expanded TCRs, respectively, was seen. Counts that tracked tumor mutation counts were those of expanded intratumoral alpha and beta TCRs.

Regarding time point: sample taken at primary tumor resection. Patients with untreated early-stage non-small cell lung cancer, numbering roughly 69, were the donors. Tumor, nontumor lung or frozen PBMC supplied whole RNA that was sequenced unsorted. CDR1 and CDR2 from the germline V gene are MNHEY and SVGEGT. V gave up 8 bases and J gave up 4 bases, with 11 bases separating them. This CDR3 has 12 amino acids. MiXCR, run by TCRdb on the 5' RACE reads, gives a single entry per CDR3 protein. The sample shows over 14,000 distinct CDR3 sequences, roughly 7.3% of them seen only once. The receptor was isolated from a male donor with early-stage non-small cell lung cancer. The material was lung tumor tissue, obtained at surgery. The chain carries TRBV6-2 or TRBV6-3 and TRBJ2-5; D ambiguous. The CDR3 sequence is CASGVRRETQYF. The CDR3 region has the DNA TGTGCCAGCGGGGTACGGCGAGAGACCCAGTACTTC.